The TCR beta chain under discussion was sequenced for a study of CD8 T cells in Susac syndrome. Study-level points and caveats: CD8+ clones in Susac expanded most in TEMRA cells and active patients.

The V gene end was trimmed by 6 bases and the J gene end by 4 bases; junction bases not matched to a gene: 18. The CDR3 runs 18 residues. Germline loops: CDR1 SEHNR, CDR2 FQNEAQ (reference sequence). Random hexamers were used to reverse transcribe the RNA input (about 0.5 to 1 ug). By means of immunoSEQ multiplex PCR, TCR beta CDR3 spanning 54 Vbeta and 13 Jbeta underwent amplification. TCRdb used MiXCR to reprocess the immunoSEQ multiplex PCR reads, holding one entry per CDR3 protein. The sample yields 100,000 to 150,000 distinct CDR3 sequences, around 94% seen once. Sequencing of TCR beta was performed on blood CD8+ and CD4+ T cells. The CD8+ and CD4+ T cells were negatively isolated, with the TEMRA cells enriched by FACS. With respect to this clonotype: The antigen is not known.

The source is a human donor with Susac syndrome. The chain joins TRBV7-9 to TRBJ2-1; 7 nucleotides line up with TRBD2. Material for sequencing was CD8+ T cells from PBMCs. The chain's CDR3 is CASRLSGYSRGSYNEQFF. CDR3 DNA: TGTGCCAGCAGATTAAGCGGGTATTCGCGGGGGAGTTACAATGAGCAGTTCTTC.